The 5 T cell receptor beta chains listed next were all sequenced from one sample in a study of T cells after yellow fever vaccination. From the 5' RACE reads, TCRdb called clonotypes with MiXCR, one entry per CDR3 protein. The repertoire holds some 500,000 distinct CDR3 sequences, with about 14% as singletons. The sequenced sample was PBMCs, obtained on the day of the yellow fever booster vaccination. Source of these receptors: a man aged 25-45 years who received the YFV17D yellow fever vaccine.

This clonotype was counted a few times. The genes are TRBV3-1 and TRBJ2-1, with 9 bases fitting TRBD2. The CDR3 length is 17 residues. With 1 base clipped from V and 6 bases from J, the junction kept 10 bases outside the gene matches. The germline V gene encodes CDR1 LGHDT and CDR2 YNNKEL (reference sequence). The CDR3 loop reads CASSQGGVAGVRNEQFF. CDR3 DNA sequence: TGTGCCAGCAGCCAAGGTGGTGTAGCGGGAGTTCGCAATGAGCAGTTCTTC.

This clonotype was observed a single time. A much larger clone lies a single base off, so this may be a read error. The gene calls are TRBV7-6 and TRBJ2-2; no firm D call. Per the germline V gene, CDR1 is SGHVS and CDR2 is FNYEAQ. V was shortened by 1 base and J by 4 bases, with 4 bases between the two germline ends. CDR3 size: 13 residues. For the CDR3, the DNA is TGTGCCAGCAGCTTAGAAAGCACCGGGGAGCTGTTTTTT. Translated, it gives CASSLESTGELFF.

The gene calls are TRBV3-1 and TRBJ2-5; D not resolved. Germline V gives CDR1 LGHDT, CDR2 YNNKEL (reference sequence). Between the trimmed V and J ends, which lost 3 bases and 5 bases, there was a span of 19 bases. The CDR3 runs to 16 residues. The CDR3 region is CASSQLLGSAWETQYF. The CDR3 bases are TGTGCCAGCAGCCAGCTCCTCGGAAGCGCGTGGGAGACCCAGTACTTC.

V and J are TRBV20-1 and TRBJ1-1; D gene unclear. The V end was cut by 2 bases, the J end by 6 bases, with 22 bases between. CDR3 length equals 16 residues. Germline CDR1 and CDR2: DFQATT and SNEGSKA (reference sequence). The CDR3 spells CSARTAQSTMASEAFF. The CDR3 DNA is TGCAGTGCTAGAACGGCCCAATCGACAATGGCGTCTGAAGCTTTCTTT.

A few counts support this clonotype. CDR3 in DNA: TGTGCCAGTAGTATGACAGGACAGGGGAAGTCCGGGGCCAACGTCCTGACTTTC. Its translation is CASSMTGQGKSGANVLTF. The J gene is TRBJ2-6, the V gene TRBV19; 9 bases match TRBD1. Unmatched junction bases numbered 10, after V lost 3 bases and J lost 4 bases. Germline CDR1 and CDR2: LNHDA and SQIVND (reference sequence). The CDR3 covers 18 residues. Filled out from reference TRBV19 and TRBJ2-6, the complete variable domain reads DGGITQSPKYLFRKEGQNVTLSCEQNLNHDAMYWYRQDPGQGLRLIYYSQIVNDFQKGDIAEGYSVSREKKESFPLTVTSAQKNPTAFYLCASSMTGQGKSGANVLTFGAGSRLTVL.